Only a few counts were recorded for the clone carrying this T cell receptor (beta chain). Its specificity is not known. This sample is drawn from a study of T-cell memory formation after mild COVID-19. Each CDR3 protein is one row after TCRdb ran MiXCR on the 5' RACE reads. Of roughly 320,000 distinct CDR3 sequences listed, 25% to 30% were seen once; the top ten hold less than 15%. Study-wide results and limits: Later expanders leaned toward CD4+, whereas clones contracting from day 15 to 85 were balanced CD4/CD8.

The CDR3 consists of 14 residues. After removal of 3 bases from V and 3 bases from J, the junction contained 5 bases not matched to a gene. In germline, CDR1 is SEHNR, CDR2 FQNEAQ (reference sequence). Sequencing was carried out using PBMCs or a T cell subset sorted from them (not recorded which). The chain couples TRBV7-9 to TRBJ2-7; 7 bases match TRBD2. The TCR originated in an adult woman who had mild COVID-19 (a few samples of this study predate the infection). Cell type and time point are not known. CDR3 region: CASSFGGSRYEQYF. The CDR3 DNA follows: TGTGCCAGCAGCTTCGGCGGGAGTCGCTACGAGCAGTACTTC.